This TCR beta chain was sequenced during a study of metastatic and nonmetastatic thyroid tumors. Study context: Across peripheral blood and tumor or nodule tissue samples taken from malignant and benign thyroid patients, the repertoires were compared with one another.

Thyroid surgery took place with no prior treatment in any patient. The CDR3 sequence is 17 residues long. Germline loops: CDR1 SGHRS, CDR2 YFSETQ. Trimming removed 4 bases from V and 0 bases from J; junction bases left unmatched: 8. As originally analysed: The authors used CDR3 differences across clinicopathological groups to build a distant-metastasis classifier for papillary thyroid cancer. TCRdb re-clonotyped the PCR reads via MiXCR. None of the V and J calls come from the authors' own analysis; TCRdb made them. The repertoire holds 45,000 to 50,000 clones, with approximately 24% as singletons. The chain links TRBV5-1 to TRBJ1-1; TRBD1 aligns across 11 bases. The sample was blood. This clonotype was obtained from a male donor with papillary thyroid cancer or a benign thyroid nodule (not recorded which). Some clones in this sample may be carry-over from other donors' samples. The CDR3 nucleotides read TGCGCCAGCAGCCCCGGGACAGGGGGTCTAATGAACACTGAAGCTTTCTTT. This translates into CASSPGTGGLMNTEAFF.